This T cell receptor (beta chain) was recovered during a study of PD-1 blockade in classical Hodgkin lymphoma. Study as a whole: Every 2 weeks, patients got 3 mg/kg intravenous nivolumab.

Comments on this clone: Its antigen is as yet unknown.

TCRdb keeps only in-frame clones here, not all; method: immunoSEQ multiplex PCR. The sample records fewer than 20,000 clones, around four fifths being singletons. Relapses following autologous stem cell transplantation were seen in all patients, with brentuximab vedotin exposure varying. It was by magnetic negative selection that CD4+ T cells were purified from thawed PBMCs. Best responses were complete response, partial response or progressive disease. Trimming cost V 5 bases and J 2 bases, with 4 bases left between them. CDR1 is SGHTA, CDR2 FQGNSA, per germline. The CDR3 loop spans 12 amino acids. Findings and limits, study-wide: Patients starting nivolumab less than 1 year after ASCT had lower diversity and were excluded from later analyses. Lower baseline TCR diversity marked trial partial responders and progressors.

V and J are TRBV7-2 and TRBJ2-1; D is undetermined. The TCR sequence derives from a human donor with classical Hodgkin lymphoma. The sample in question was CD4+ T cells from blood, obtained at baseline. The CDR3 region is CASSPTYNEQFF. CDR3 DNA sequence: TGTGCCAGCAGCCCGACCTACAATGAGCAGTTCTTC.